The 28 T cell receptor beta chains below all came from one sample that was sequenced in a study of blood T cell repertoires in COVID-19. Libraries were prepared by immunoSEQ multiplex PCR; TCRdb keeps only in-frame clonotypes and omits some of them. This sample has 150,000 to 200,000 clones, with over 75% found just once. The sample comprised PBMCs or T cells enriched from blood (not recorded which). These receptors originate from a young woman who had recovered from COVID-19.

The genes are TRBV30 and TRBJ2-7; a possible D gene is TRBD2 (6 bases). The length of the CDR3 is 19 residues. The germline V gene has CDR1 GTSNPN and CDR2 SVGIG (reference sequence). Trimming left V 4 bases short and J 5 bases short, with 33 bases between. The CDR3 here is CAWTRPGLMGSGSNHEQYF. CDR3 coding DNA: TGTGCCTGGACCCGACCAGGACTAATGGGATCTGGTTCGAATCACGAGCAGTACTTC.

The rearrangement joins TRBV5-4 to TRBJ1-1, with 8 bases matching TRBD1. The CDR3 extends over 17 amino acids. The germline gives CDR1 SGHNT, CDR2 YYREEE (reference sequence). Trimming cost V 0 bases and J 6 bases; bases outside gene matches: 13. The CDR3 loop is CASSLVKGQAGRAEAFF. CDR3 nucleotide sequence: TGTGCCAGCAGCTTGGTTAAGGGACAGGCAGGGAGAGCTGAAGCTTTCTTT.

This clone came up once. This chain uses TRBV18 with TRBJ1-5; no definite D call. There are 13 residues in the CDR3. V was pared by 6 bases and J by 5 bases, with 11 bases between. Germline V CDR1 and CDR2: KGHSH, LQKENI. The CDR3 sequence: CASSLTRDQPQHF. CDR3 in DNA: TGTGCCAGCTCGTTGACGAGGGATCAGCCCCAGCATTTT.

The chain uses TRBV28 and TRBJ2-2; 11 nucleotides match TRBD2. The CDR3 extends over 15 amino acids. V dropped 4 bases and J dropped 4; count of bases not matched to a gene: 2. Germline V CDR1 and CDR2: MDHEN, SYDVKM. In DNA, the CDR3 is TGTGCCAGCAGTTCGACTAGCGGGATCACCGGGGAGCTGTTTTTT. Translated, it gives CASSSTSGITGELFF. Filled out from reference TRBV28 and TRBJ2-2, the complete variable domain reads DVKVTQSSRYLVKRTGEKVFLECVQDMDHENMFWYRQDPGLGLRLIYFSYDVKMKEKGDIPEGYSVSREKKERFSLILESASTNQTSMYLCASSSTSGITGELFFGEGSRLTVL.

The CDR3 protein is CASSTKGALYNEQFF. The CDR3 bases are TGTGCCAGCAGCACCAAGGGGGCCTTATACAATGAGCAGTTCTTC. V and J are TRBV7-2 and TRBJ2-1, with 7 bases lining up with TRBD1. This CDR3 contains 15 residues. Losses at the gene ends were 5 bases for V and 4 bases for J; bases not matched to a gene: 8. The V gene's germline CDR1 is SGHTA and CDR2 FQGNSA.

V is TRBV5-6 and J is TRBJ2-7; perhaps TRBD2 as D (5 bases). Trimming removed 6 bases from V and 5 bases from J, with 15 bases in between. The CDR3 is made up of 13 amino acids. Germline V gives CDR1 SGHDT, CDR2 YYEEEE. CDR3 sequence reads: CASTLAGIDEQYF. The DNA for the CDR3 is TGTGCCAGCACCCTGGCGGGTATCGACGAGCAGTACTTC.

This clone was seen a few times. The chain is built from TRBV4-1 and TRBJ1-2; no definite D call. Trimming left V 4 bases short and J 9 bases short, with 18 bases between. Germline V gene sequence: CDR1 MGHRA, CDR2 YSYEKL. The CDR3 is 14 amino acids. CDR3 loop: CASSPYVGRGSYTF. The CDR3 nucleotides are TGCGCCAGCAGCCCCTATGTGGGCCGGGGAAGCTACACCTTC.

The rearrangement uses TRBV6-9 and TRBJ1-1; 8 bases fit TRBD1. The CDR3 has 12 residues. CDR1 MNHGY and CDR2 SVAAGI come from the germline V gene. After removal of 11 bases from V and 3 bases from J, the junction contained 5 bases not matched to a gene. This chain's CDR3 is CADWTGYTEAFF. The CDR3 bases are TGTGCCGATTGGACAGGGTACACTGAAGCTTTCTTT.

The chain uses TRBV14 and TRBJ2-3, with D uncertain. This CDR3 comprises 15 residues. V lost 0 bases, J lost 1 base, and 8 bases lay in between. The V gene's germline CDR1 is SGHDN and CDR2 FVKESK. CDR3 protein: CASSQDFSGTDTQYF. DNA of the CDR3: TGTGCCAGCAGCCAAGATTTCTCCGGCACAGATACGCAGTATTTT.

The count of this clone is one. The genes are TRBV3-1 (or the pseudogene TRBV3-2) and TRBJ1-2, with a weak D call TRBD1 (5 bases). The V end lost 1 base, the J end lost 5 bases, and 17 bases lay between the germline ends. Germline loops: CDR1 LGHDT, CDR2 YNNKEL (reference sequence). This CDR3 has 16 residues. The CDR3 DNA is TGTGCCAGCAGCCAAGGGTGGTCGGAGACAGAATATGGCTACACCTTC. Its translation: CASSQGWSETEYGYTF.

This clone was seen a single time. This sequence joins TRBV6-1 and TRBJ2-7; TRBD2 matches 16 bases. Looked up from germline, CDR1 is MNHNS and CDR2 is SASEGT. Trimming removed 4 bases from V and 7 bases from J; junction bases left unmatched: 16. The CDR3 totals 19 residues. Here the CDR3 reads CASSGTIGTSGRANGEQYF. The DNA of the CDR3 is TGTGCCAGCAGTGGAACTATCGGGACTAGCGGGAGGGCCAATGGGGAGCAGTACTTC.

The rearrangement joins TRBV6-2 or TRBV6-3 to TRBJ2-7, with a weak D call TRBD2 (6 bases). V lost 5 bases and J lost 3, with 17 bases in between. Germline CDR1 and CDR2: MNHEY and SVGEGT. The CDR3 is 15 amino acids. CDR3 bases: TGTGCCAGCAGTCCCGGTAGCGGAACGCTCTACGAGCAGTACTTC. This gives the protein CASSPGSGTLYEQYF.

The V call is TRBV5-1, the J call TRBJ2-1; D call uncertain. Germline V CDR1 and CDR2: SGHRS, YFSETQ. This CDR3 contains 13 residues. Trimming removed 4 bases at V and 5 bases at J, with 10 bases between. CDR3 in DNA: TGCGCCAGCAGCCTCCCCAACAACAATGAGCAGTTCTTC. It encodes CASSLPNNNEQFF.

The V gene is TRBV28, the J gene TRBJ2-1, with 13 bases aligning to TRBD2. CDR1 and CDR2 (germline): MDHEN, SYDVKM. The ends lost 6 bases at V and 3 bases at J; junction bases unmatched: 11. The CDR3 has 18 amino acids. As DNA, the CDR3 is TGTGCCAGCAGCTATAGCACTAGCGGGGGGGTAGGCTACAATGAGCAGTTCTTC. It specifies CASSYSTSGGVGYNEQFF.

The chain links TRBV11-2 to TRBJ2-7, with 7 bases lining up with TRBD1. The V gene end was trimmed by 3 bases and the J gene end by 3 bases; junction bases not matched to a gene: 5. The CDR3 covers 14 residues. From germline, CDR1 is SGHAT and CDR2 FQNNGV. CDR3 sequence (DNA): TGTGCCAGCAGCTTCCCGGGACAGCTCTACGAGCAGTACTTC. Encoded protein: CASSFPGQLYEQYF.

This sequence joins TRBV10-2 and TRBJ1-5; the D gene is possibly TRBD1 (6 bases). V was cut by 6 bases and J by 4 bases, with 13 bases left in between. The CDR3 is 14 amino acids. The V gene's germline CDR1 is WSHSY and CDR2 SAAADI. The CDR3 DNA sequence: TGCGCCAGCAGAGAGACAGGTCTTAATCAGCCCCAGCATTTT. Translated, it gives CASRETGLNQPQHF.

The rearrangement links TRBV28 to TRBJ1-1; 9 positions match TRBD1. J gave up 3 bases and V 7 bases, and 6 bases lay outside the gene matches. Germline CDR1 reads MDHEN; CDR2 reads SYDVKM. The CDR3 contains 14 residues. DNA of the CDR3: TGTGCCAGCACCATAGGACAGGGGTACACTGAAGCTTTCTTT. This translates into CASTIGQGYTEAFF.

J is TRBJ1-4 and V is TRBV7-2; possibly TRBD1 for D (6 bases). From germline, CDR1 is SGHTA and CDR2 FQGNSA. The CDR3 totals 14 residues. V was cut by 5 bases and J by 3 bases, with 10 bases left in between. The CDR3 DNA follows: TGTGCCAGCAGCCCACAGGGTGCTAATGAAAAACTGTTTTTT. This sequence encodes CASSPQGANEKLFF.

The rearrangement joins TRBV4-1 to TRBJ2-1, with D possibly TRBD2 on 5 matching bases. Germline V gives CDR1 MGHRA, CDR2 YSYEKL. This CDR3 contains 17 residues. Trimming removed 4 bases at V and 2 bases at J, with 18 bases between. This chain's CDR3 is CASSPTSAGGTYNEQFF. CDR3 coding DNA: TGCGCCAGCAGCCCTACTTCGGCAGGAGGCACCTACAATGAGCAGTTCTTC.

The chain joins TRBV29-1 to TRBJ1-2, with D possibly matching TRBD1 (6 bases). Germline CDR1 SQVTM, CDR2 ANQGSEA. CDR3 size: 16 residues. V was pared by 3 bases and J by 3 bases, with 20 bases between. The CDR3 is CSVDLGRGQGDYGYTF. In DNA form, the CDR3 reads TGCAGCGTTGACCTAGGCAGGGGCCAAGGAGACTATGGCTACACCTTC.

V and J are TRBV27 and TRBJ1-6, with D possibly TRBD1 on 6 matching bases. V lost 7 bases, J lost 7 bases, and 17 bases lay in between. This CDR3 has 15 amino acids. Germline V gene data show CDR1 as MNHEY and CDR2 as SMNVEV (reference sequence). CDR3 in amino acids: CASTVTGSVNSPLHF. Written as DNA, the CDR3 is TGTGCCAGCACCGTGACAGGATCCGTCAATTCACCCCTCCACTTT.

V gene TRBV7-8 combines with J gene TRBJ1-5; D may be TRBD1 (5 bases). The germline V gene encodes CDR1 SGHVS and CDR2 FQNEAQ. This CDR3 has 15 amino acids. Trimming took 2 bases from V and 2 from J, leaving 10 bases between them. The CDR3: CASSLQGLGNQPQHF. The DNA of the CDR3 is TGTGCCAGCAGCTTACAGGGATTGGGCAATCAGCCCCAGCATTTT.

The CDR3 nucleotides are TGCGCCAGCAGGCCGGGACTAGCCTACGAGCAGTACTTC. It codes for CASRPGLAYEQYF. The J gene is TRBJ2-7, the V gene TRBV10-2; 8 nucleotides line up with TRBD2. Germline-derived CDR1 and CDR2 are WSHSY and SAAADI. The CDR3 has 13 amino acids. The J segment lost 2 bases and the V segment lost 6 bases, leaving 3 bases of the junction unmatched.

In its sample, this clone was seen a few times. This sequence joins TRBV18 and TRBJ1-1; the D gene is possibly TRBD1 (6 bases). Looked up from germline, CDR1 is KGHSH and CDR2 is LQKENI. The CDR3 contains 17 residues. The V end lost 6 bases, the J end lost 3 bases, and 23 bases lay between the germline ends. In DNA form, the CDR3 reads TGTGCCAGCTCTCACAGGGTTTTCGAGGATAGTTACACTGAAGCTTTCTTT. Its translation is CASSHRVFEDSYTEAFF.

The chain carries TRBV9 and TRBJ1-4; D unresolved. CDR1 is SGDLS, CDR2 YYNGEE, per germline. This CDR3 is built from 12 residues. V lost 0 bases and J 10 bases, leaving 7 bases between the germline ends. CDR3 DNA: TGTGCCAGCAGCGTAGAGGGAGGAAAACTGTTTTTT. Amino acids: CASSVEGGKLFF.

This clone was counted a few times. The chain carries TRBV25-1 and TRBJ2-2; no clear D gene. CDR3 size: 14 residues. The V gene lost 1 base and the J gene lost 5 bases, with 8 bases spanning the gap. Germline loops: CDR1 MGHDK, CDR2 SYGVNS. The CDR3 DNA follows: TGTGCCAGCAGTGAATCGCGTGAAACCGGGGAGCTGTTTTTT. This gives the protein CASSESRETGELFF.

Here the CDR3 reads CASRNGANTGELFF. CDR3 coding DNA: TGTGCCAGCAGGAACGGAGCGAACACCGGGGAGCTGTTTTTT. The genes are TRBV3-1 (or the pseudogene TRBV3-2) and TRBJ2-2; no clear D. V was cut by 6 bases and J by 0 bases, with 8 bases left in between. Per the germline V gene, CDR1 is LGHDT and CDR2 is YNNKEL (reference sequence). The CDR3 contains 14 residues.

The V and J genes are TRBV13 and TRBJ2-3, with D uncertain. This CDR3 region has 13 residues. The V end was cut by 0 bases, the J end by 5 bases, with 6 bases between. Germline V gene sequence: CDR1 PRHDT, CDR2 FYEKMQ (reference sequence). This CDR3 reads CASSLGGIDTQYF. The CDR3 region has the DNA TGTGCCAGCAGCTTAGGGGGCATAGATACGCAGTATTTT.